The next 23 T cell receptor beta chains were all read from a single sample in a study of technical replicates of blood from a few donors. Here immunoSEQ multiplex PCR was the method, and the copy in TCRdb shows in-frame clones only, minus some. Of 68,000 or so clones in the sample, approximately 91% were seen once. The sequenced material came from PBMCs. Source of these receptors: a human donor in good health. Some clones in this sample may be carry-over from other donors' samples.

This clone was observed a handful of times. The V gene is TRBV9, the J gene TRBJ2-2; D call uncertain. Germline CDR1 SGDLS, CDR2 YYNGEE. V dropped 2 bases and J dropped 5 bases, with 7 bases sitting between them. The length of the CDR3 is 13 residues. Here the CDR3 reads CASSVFVTGELFF. The CDR3 DNA reads TGTGCCAGCAGCGTTTTTGTAACCGGGGAGCTGTTTTTT.

The chain is built from TRBV2 and TRBJ1-2; D possibly corresponds to TRBD1 (6 bases). The germline CDR1 and CDR2 sequences are SNHLY and FYNNEI. V was cut by 5 bases and J by 0 bases, with 10 bases left in between. The CDR3 contains 14 residues. Here the CDR3 reads CASSSGGSNYGYTF. CDR3 nucleotide sequence: TGTGCCAGCAGTTCGGGGGGCTCTAACTATGGCTACACCTTC.

This chain connects TRBV6-6 to TRBJ2-7; 8 bases line up with TRBD1. The CDR3 length is 13 residues. V was clipped by 6 bases and J by 3 bases; unmatched bases: 4. Germline CDR1 and CDR2: MNHNY and SVGAGI (reference sequence). CDR3 in DNA: TGTGCCAGCAGCTACAGGGGGTTCTACGAGCAGTACTTC. Translation gives CASSYRGFYEQYF.

Only one count was recorded for this clone. The chain carries TRBV5-3 and TRBJ1-2; 7 nucleotides line up with TRBD1. TRBV5-3 is designated an ORF whose function remains uncertain. The CDR3 covers 13 residues. The ends lost 2 bases at V and 10 bases at J; junction bases unmatched: 8. DNA for the CDR3: TGTGCCAGAAGCTTCGACAGGGCCACTGACTACACCTTC. It is translated as CARSFDRATDYTF.

The chain joins TRBV4-3 to TRBJ1-2, with 8 bases identical to TRBD1. CDR1 is LGHNA and CDR2 is YSLEER in the germline V gene. The V and J ends lost 0 bases and 8 bases, in that order; junction bases with no gene match: 17. The CDR3 sequence is 18 residues long. The CDR3 DNA reads TGCGCCAGCAGCCAAGAGATTTCGTCAGGGGGCATCGGTTTCGGCTACACCTTC. Protein product: CASSQEISSGGIGFGYTF.

The gene calls are TRBV30 and TRBJ1-1; D is possibly TRBD1 (5 bases). The CDR3 extends over 12 amino acids. CDR1 and CDR2 (germline): GTSNPN, SVGIG (reference sequence). V was pared by 5 bases and J by 5 bases, with 12 bases between. The CDR3 DNA is TGTGCCTGGGTAGAGGAGGGGACTGAAGCTTTCTTT. Amino acid sequence: CAWVEEGTEAFF.

The chain uses TRBV7-6 and TRBJ2-5, with 16 nucleotides matching TRBD2. Germline CDR1 is SGHVS and CDR2 is FNYEAQ. V lost 5 bases to trimming and J lost 0 bases; unmatched junction nucleotides: 6. This CDR3 comprises 18 residues. The CDR3 DNA follows: TGTGCCAGCAGCCCGGGACTAGCGGGAGGGACGTACCAAGAGACCCAGTACTTC. Its protein product is CASSPGLAGGTYQETQYF.

The DNA of the CDR3 is TGTGCCAGCAGCAAGATTCCCCAGGCCCGGTACTATGGCTACACCTTC. Protein product: CASSKIPQARYYGYTF. The genes are TRBV21-1 and TRBJ1-2; the DNA was not compared with TRBD1, the D call given in the table. TRBV21-1 is an annotated pseudogene. The CDR3 covers 16 residues.

The chain combines TRBV18 with TRBJ2-6; the D is unclear. In germline, CDR1 is KGHSH, CDR2 LQKENI. V lost 2 bases, J lost 0 bases, and 14 bases lay in between. This CDR3 comprises 18 residues. CDR3 in DNA: TGTGCCAGCTCACCAATCGACAAGGTCGTCTCTGGGGCCAACGTCCTGACTTTC. This translates into CASSPIDKVVSGANVLTF.

This clone was seen just once. V and J are TRBV6-5 and TRBJ2-1; D unclear. V was trimmed by 5 bases and J by 9 bases, leaving 14 bases between them. The CDR3 extends over 13 amino acids. Germline V lookup: CDR1 MNHEY, CDR2 SVGAGI. CDR3 loop: CASSILLGIEQFF. CDR3 coding DNA: TGTGCCAGCAGTATCCTTCTAGGTATTGAGCAGTTCTTC.

This chain connects TRBV29-1 to TRBJ2-7, with D perhaps matching TRBD2 (6 bases). Germline V gene sequence: CDR1 SQVTM, CDR2 ANQGSEA. Trimming took 5 bases from V and 0 from J, leaving 11 bases between them. The CDR3 is 13 residues long. CDR3 loop: CSVREATSYEQYF. The CDR3 DNA reads as TGCAGCGTTAGGGAGGCGACCTCCTACGAGCAGTACTTC.

This rearrangement joins TRBV6-5 to TRBJ1-5; D is unclear. CDR1 and CDR2 (germline): MNHEY, SVGAGI. Trimming took 0 bases from V and 5 from J, leaving 8 bases between them. This CDR3 comprises 14 residues. CDR3 bases: TGTGCCAGCAGTTACTCCCCGGGTCATCAGCCCCAGCATTTT. As protein: CASSYSPGHQPQHF.

The chain carries TRBV6-5 and TRBJ1-4; TRBD1 aligns across 8 bases. V shed 3 bases and J 2 bases; nucleotides not matched to a gene: 5. Germline V gene lookup returns CDR1 MNHEY and CDR2 SVGAGI. This CDR3 comprises 16 residues. CDR3: CASSYTTGATNEKLFF. The CDR3 nucleotides are TGTGCCAGCAGTTATACGACAGGGGCGACTAATGAAAAACTGTTTTTT.

The J gene is TRBJ1-1, the V gene TRBV2; possibly TRBD1 for D (6 bases). Trimming left V 0 bases short and J 4 bases short, with 15 bases between. Germline V gives CDR1 SNHLY, CDR2 FYNNEI. The CDR3 length is 16 residues. The CDR3 here is CASSEALGGARTEAFF. The CDR3 DNA follows: TGTGCCAGCAGTGAAGCGCTTGGGGGGGCGCGCACTGAAGCTTTCTTT.

The V and J genes are TRBV6-1 and TRBJ2-7; the D gene is possibly TRBD2 (6 bases). Trimming removed 4 bases from V and 0 bases from J, with 10 bases in between. The CDR3 sequence is 14 residues long. CDR1 is MNHNS, CDR2 SASEGT, per germline. The CDR3: CASSVTGSSYEQYF. The CDR3 nucleotides are TGTGCCAGCAGTGTGACCGGGAGCTCCTACGAGCAGTACTTC.

The CDR3 nucleotides read TGTGCCAGCAGCGACGGATTTGTAGCGGGGGGACACAATGAGCAGTTCTTC. Translated, it gives CASSDGFVAGGHNEQFF. This chain joins TRBV5-4 and TRBJ2-1, with 10 bases identical to TRBD2. This CDR3 spans 17 amino acids. Trimming took 4 bases from V and 5 from J; bases not matched to a gene: 12. Germline V gene data show CDR1 as SGHNT and CDR2 as YYREEE (reference sequence). The complete variable domain, with remaining parts taken from reference TRBV5-4 and TRBJ2-1, reads ETGVTQSPTHLIKTRGQQVTLRCSSQSGHNTVSWYQQALGQGPQFIFQYYREEENGRGNFPPRFSGLQFPNYSSELNVNALELDDSALYLCASSDGFVAGGHNEQFFGPGTRLTVL.

The V and J genes are TRBV4-1 and TRBJ2-7, with 8 bases aligning to TRBD2. V was clipped by 0 bases and J by 3 bases; unmatched bases: 4. In germline, CDR1 is MGHRA, CDR2 YSYEKL. CDR3 length: 15 residues. In DNA form, the CDR3 reads TGCGCCAGCAGCCAAGATGCGGGGGGCTACTACGAGCAGTACTTC. This translates into CASSQDAGGYYEQYF.

This sequence joins TRBV7-6 and TRBJ1-6; D ambiguous. The V end lost 5 bases, the J end lost 0 bases, and 5 bases lay between the germline ends. Germline V gene sequence: CDR1 SGHVS, CDR2 FNYEAQ. This CDR3 spans 14 amino acids. The CDR3 protein is CASSPSSYNSPLHF. The CDR3 DNA sequence: TGTGCCAGCAGCCCCAGCTCCTATAATTCACCCCTCCACTTT. Using reference TRBV7-6 and TRBJ1-6 for the parts outside the CDR3, the full variable domain is GAGVSQSPRYKVTKRGQDVALRCDPISGHVSLYWYRQALGQGPEFLTYFNYEAQQDKSGLPNDRFSAERPEGSISTLTIQRTEQRDSAMYRCASSPSSYNSPLHFGNGTRLTVT.

The rearrangement joins TRBV10-3 to TRBJ1-1; a weak D match, TRBD1 (5 bases). Germline CDR1 reads ENHRY; CDR2 reads SYGVKD. V lost 11 bases to trimming and J lost 6 bases, with 19 bases between them. CDR3 length: 13 residues. CDR3 coding DNA: TGTGCCTTTCGGGGGGAGGCCGGACCTGAAGCTTTCTTT. It translates to CAFRGEAGPEAFF.

The chain employs TRBV27 and TRBJ2-2, with D possibly TRBD2 on 6 matching bases. In germline, CDR1 is MNHEY, CDR2 SMNVEV (reference sequence). The length of the CDR3 is 14 residues. V lost 1 base to trimming and J lost 6 bases, with 9 bases between them. CDR3 sequence (DNA): TGTGCCAGCAGTTTATGGGGGGTGGCCGGGGAGCTGTTTTTT. Amino acid sequence: CASSLWGVAGELFF.

A single count supports this clone. The V and J genes are TRBV7-3 and TRBJ2-5; 11 nucleotides agree with TRBD2. Germline-derived CDR1 and CDR2 are SGHTA and FQGTGA. The CDR3 is made up of 15 amino acids. Trimming cost V 5 bases and J 4 bases; bases outside gene matches: 6. CDR3 residues: CASSPGLADRETQYF. The CDR3 DNA reads TGTGCCAGCAGCCCGGGACTAGCGGACCGAGAGACCCAGTACTTC.

The V and J genes are TRBV7-9 and TRBJ2-1; D may be TRBD2 (6 bases). Germline lookup yields CDR1 SEHNR and CDR2 FQNEAQ (reference sequence). This CDR3 contains 14 residues. V lost 1 base to trimming and J lost 5 bases, with 9 bases between them. CDR3 bases: TGTGCCAGCAGCTTAGTGGCGGGAAACAATGAGCAGTTCTTC. Translated, it gives CASSLVAGNNEQFF.

This chain uses TRBV18 with TRBJ1-4, with D perhaps matching TRBD1 (6 bases). The CDR3 is 15 residues long. The V gene lost 6 bases and the J gene lost 5 bases, with 16 bases spanning the gap. Per germline, CDR1 KGHSH and CDR2 LQKENI. DNA of the CDR3: TGTGCCAGCTCGTTGAACAGGGTAAACAATGAAAAACTGTTTTTT. As protein: CASSLNRVNNEKLFF.